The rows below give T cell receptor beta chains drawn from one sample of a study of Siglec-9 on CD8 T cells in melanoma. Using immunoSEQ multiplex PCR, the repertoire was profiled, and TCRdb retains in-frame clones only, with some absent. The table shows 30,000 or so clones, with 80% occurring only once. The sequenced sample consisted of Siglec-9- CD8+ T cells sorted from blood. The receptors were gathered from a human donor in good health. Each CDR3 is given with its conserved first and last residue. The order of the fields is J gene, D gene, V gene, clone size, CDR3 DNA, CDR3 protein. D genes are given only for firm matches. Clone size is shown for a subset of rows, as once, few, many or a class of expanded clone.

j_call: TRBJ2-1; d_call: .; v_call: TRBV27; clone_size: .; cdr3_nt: TGTGCCAGCAGCCTGGGGGTTGAGCAGTTCTTC; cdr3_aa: CASSLGVEQFF
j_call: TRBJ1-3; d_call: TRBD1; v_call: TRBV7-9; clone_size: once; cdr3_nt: TGTGCCAGCAGCTTAAGGACAGGGGGGGAGCCCACCATATATTTT; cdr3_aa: CASSLRTGGEPTIYF
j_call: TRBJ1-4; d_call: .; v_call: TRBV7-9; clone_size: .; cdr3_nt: TGTGCCAGCAGCTTAGCCAGCTCTAAAATTAATGAAAAACTGTTTTTT; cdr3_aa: CASSLASSKINEKLFF
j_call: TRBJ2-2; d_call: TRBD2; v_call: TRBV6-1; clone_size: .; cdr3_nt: TGTGCCGGCAGGGAGGGCACCGGGGAGCTGTTTTTT; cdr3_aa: CAGREGTGELFF
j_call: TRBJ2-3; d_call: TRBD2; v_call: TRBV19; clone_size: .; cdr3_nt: TGTGCCAGTAGTAACCCCCTTCGGCGGGAGCCTAGCACAGATACGCAGTATTTT; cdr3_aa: CASSNPLRREPSTDTQYF
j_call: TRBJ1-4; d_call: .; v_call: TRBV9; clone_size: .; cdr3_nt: TGTGCCAGCAGCCGGGACGAAAAACTGTTTTTT; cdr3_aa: CASSRDEKLFF
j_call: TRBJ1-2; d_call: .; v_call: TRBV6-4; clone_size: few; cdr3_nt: TGTGCCAGCAGTGACTCGGGGGCCTATGGCTACACCTTC; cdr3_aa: CASSDSGAYGYTF
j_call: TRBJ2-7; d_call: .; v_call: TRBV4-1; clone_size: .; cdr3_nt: TGCGCCAGCAGCCAAGGCGGCGTCAGACAAAATCCCTACGAGCAGTACTTC; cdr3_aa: CASSQGGVRQNPYEQYF
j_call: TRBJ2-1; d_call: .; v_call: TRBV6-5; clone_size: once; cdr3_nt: TGTGCCAGCAGTTACTCGATTTTTGATGAGCAGTTCTTC; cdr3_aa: CASSYSIFDEQFF
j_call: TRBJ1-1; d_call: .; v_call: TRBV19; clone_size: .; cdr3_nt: TGTGCCAGTACCCTAGGTCAGGTCGGCACTGAAGCTTTCTTT; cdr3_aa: CASTLGQVGTEAFF
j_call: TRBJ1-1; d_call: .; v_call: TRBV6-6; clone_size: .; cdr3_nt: TGTGCCAGCACGGAGAACACTGAAGCTTTCTTT; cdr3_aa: CASTENTEAFF
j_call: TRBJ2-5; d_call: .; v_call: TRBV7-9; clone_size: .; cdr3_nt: TGTGCCAGCAGAACCAGCCTACAAGAGACCCAGTACTTC; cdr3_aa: CASRTSLQETQYF
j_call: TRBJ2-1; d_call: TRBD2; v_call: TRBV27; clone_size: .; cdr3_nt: TGTGCCAGCAGTGCTGGCGGGGGTCCTCAGTTCTTC; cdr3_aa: CASSAGGGPQFF
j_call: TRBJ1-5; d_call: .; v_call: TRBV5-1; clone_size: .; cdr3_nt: TGCGCCAGCAGCTGGGAAAGCAATCAGCCCCAGCATTTT; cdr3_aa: CASSWESNQPQHF
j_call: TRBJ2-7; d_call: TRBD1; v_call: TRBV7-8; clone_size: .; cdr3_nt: TGTGCCAGCAGCTCAATAGTCGGGACAGACCATTACGAGCAGTACTTC; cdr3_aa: CASSSIVGTDHYEQYF
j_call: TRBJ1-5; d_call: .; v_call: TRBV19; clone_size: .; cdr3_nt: TGTGCCAGTAGTATGGGCAGGGGCAATCAGCCCCAGCATTTT; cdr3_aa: CASSMGRGNQPQHF
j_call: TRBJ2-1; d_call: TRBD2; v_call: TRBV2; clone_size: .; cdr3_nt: TGTGCCAGCAGTCCGACTAGCATACTCTCCTACAATGAGCAGTTCTTC; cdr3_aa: CASSPTSILSYNEQFF
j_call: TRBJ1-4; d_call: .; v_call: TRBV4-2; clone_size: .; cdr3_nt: TGTGCCAGCAGCCAAGAGTTTACGGCACTTGAAAAACTGTTTTTT; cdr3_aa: CASSQEFTALEKLFF
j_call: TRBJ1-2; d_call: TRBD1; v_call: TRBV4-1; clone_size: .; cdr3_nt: TGCGCCAGCAAAGGGACAGGGTTTTATGGCTACACCTTC; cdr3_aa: CASKGTGFYGYTF
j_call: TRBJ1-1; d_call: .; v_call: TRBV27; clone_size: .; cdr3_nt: TGTGCCAGCAGTTTTGGGATGTTGAACACTGAAGCTTTCTTT; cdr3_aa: CASSFGMLNTEAFF
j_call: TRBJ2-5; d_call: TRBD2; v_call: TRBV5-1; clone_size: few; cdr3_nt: TGCGCCAGCAGACCGCACAGCGGGGGGCCGGAAGAGACCCAGTACTTC; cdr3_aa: CASRPHSGGPEETQYF
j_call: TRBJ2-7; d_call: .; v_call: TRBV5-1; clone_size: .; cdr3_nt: TGCGCCAGCAGCCGCCTCCCGGCGGCCGACGAGCAGTACTTC; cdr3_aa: CASSRLPAADEQYF
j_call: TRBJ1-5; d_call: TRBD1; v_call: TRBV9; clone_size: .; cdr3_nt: TGTGCCAGCAGCGTAGACGGGACAGACAATCAGCCCCAGCATTTT; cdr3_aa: CASSVDGTDNQPQHF
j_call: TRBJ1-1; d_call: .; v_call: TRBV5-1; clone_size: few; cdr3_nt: TGCGCCAGCAGCGTCAAACAGGGAACTCTCACTGAAGCTTTCTTT; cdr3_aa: CASSVKQGTLTEAFF
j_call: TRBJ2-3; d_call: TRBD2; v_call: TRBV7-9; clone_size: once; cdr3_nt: TGTGCCAGCAGCTCCGGGACTAGGGATCAGGGTTATTTT; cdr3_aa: CASSSGTRDQGYF
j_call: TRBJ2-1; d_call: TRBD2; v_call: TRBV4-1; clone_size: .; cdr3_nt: TGCGCCAGCAGCCAAATTAGCGGGAGGGGAGATGAGCAGTTCTTC; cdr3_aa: CASSQISGRGDEQFF
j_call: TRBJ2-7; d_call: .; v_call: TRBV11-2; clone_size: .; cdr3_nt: TGTGCCAGCAGCTTTTGGCAGGGGGACTGGAACTACGAGCAGTACTTC; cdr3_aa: CASSFWQGDWNYEQYF
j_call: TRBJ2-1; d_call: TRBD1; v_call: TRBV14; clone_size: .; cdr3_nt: TGTGCCAGCAGCTATCGACAGGGGGAATACAATGAGCAGTTCTTC; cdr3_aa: CASSYRQGEYNEQFF
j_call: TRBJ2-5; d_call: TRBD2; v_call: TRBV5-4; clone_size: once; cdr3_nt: TGTGCCAGCAGTTTCAGCGGGGGTCAAGAGACCCAGTACTTC; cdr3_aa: CASSFSGGQETQYF
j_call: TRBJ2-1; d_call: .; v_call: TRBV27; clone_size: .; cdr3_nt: TGTGCCAGCAGTTTGTCTTGGATAGCGGACTCCTACAATGAGCAGTTCTTC; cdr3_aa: CASSLSWIADSYNEQFF
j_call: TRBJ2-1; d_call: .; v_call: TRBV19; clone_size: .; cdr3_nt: TGTGCCAGTAGTACGGGGACTTTAAATGAGCAGTTCTTC; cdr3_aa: CASSTGTLNEQFF
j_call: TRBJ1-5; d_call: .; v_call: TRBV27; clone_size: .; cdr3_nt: TGTGCCAGCAGTTTATCAGGACAGAATAGCAATCAGCCCCAGCATTTT; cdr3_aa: CASSLSGQNSNQPQHF
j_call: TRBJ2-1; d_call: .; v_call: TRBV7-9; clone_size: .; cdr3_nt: TGTGCCAGCAGCTTAGTATCCGGAAGCAACAATGAGCAGTTCTTC; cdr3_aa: CASSLVSGSNNEQFF
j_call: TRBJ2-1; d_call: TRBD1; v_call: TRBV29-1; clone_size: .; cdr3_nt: TGCAGCGTTGAAGATCCGGACAGGCAAACCTACAATGAGCAGTTCTTC; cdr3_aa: CSVEDPDRQTYNEQFF
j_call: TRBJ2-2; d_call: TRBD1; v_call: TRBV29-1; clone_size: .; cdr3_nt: TGCAGCGTTGAATTAGGGACAGGGAGAGCCGCGAACACCGGGGAGCTGTTTTTT; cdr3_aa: CSVELGTGRAANTGELFF
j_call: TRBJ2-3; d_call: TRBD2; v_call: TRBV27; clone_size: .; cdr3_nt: TGTGCCAGCAGTTTATCGGGACTAGCGGGGGGCTACACAGATACGCAGTATTTT; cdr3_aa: CASSLSGLAGGYTDTQYF
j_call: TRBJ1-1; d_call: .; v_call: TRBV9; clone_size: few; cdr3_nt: TGTGCCAGCAGCGTAGGGGCGGGGAACACTGAAGCTTTCTTT; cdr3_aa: CASSVGAGNTEAFF
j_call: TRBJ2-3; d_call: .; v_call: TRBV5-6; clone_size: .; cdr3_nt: TGTGCCAGCAGCTTGGGGGTGTCAGGCATTGTTACGCAGTATTTT; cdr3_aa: CASSLGVSGIVTQYF
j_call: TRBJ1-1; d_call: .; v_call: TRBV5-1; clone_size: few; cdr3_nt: TGCGCCAGCAGCTCCCTTCCGGGTTCGACGAACACTGAAGCTTTCTTT; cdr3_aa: CASSSLPGSTNTEAFF
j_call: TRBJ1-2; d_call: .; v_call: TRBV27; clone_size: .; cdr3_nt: TGTGCCAGCAAAACGGGTTTATATGGCTACACCTTC; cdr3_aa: CASKTGLYGYTF
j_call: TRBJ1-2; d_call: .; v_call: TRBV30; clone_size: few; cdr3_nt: TGTGCCTGGAGACGGGGAATTCATGGCTACACCTTC; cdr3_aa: CAWRRGIHGYTF
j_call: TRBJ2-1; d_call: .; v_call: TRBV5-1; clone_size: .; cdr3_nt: TGCGCCAGCAGCAGCTCCATAGGTCAGGAGCAGTTCTTC; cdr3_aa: CASSSSIGQEQFF
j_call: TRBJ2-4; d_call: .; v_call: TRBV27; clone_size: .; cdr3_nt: TGTGCCAGCAGTCAGGGGCTCGGAGGAGGGAACATTCAGTACTTC; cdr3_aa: CASSQGLGGGNIQYF
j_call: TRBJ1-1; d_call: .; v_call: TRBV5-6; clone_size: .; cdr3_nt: TGTGCCAGCAGCTTGGAAGGGCTTGAAGCTTTCTTT; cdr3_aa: CASSLEGLEAFF
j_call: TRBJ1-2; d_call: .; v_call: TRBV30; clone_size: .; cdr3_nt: TGTGCCTGGACCCTTCTCGAGGGCTATGGCTACACCTTC; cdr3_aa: CAWTLLEGYGYTF
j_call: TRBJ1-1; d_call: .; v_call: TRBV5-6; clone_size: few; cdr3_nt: TGTGCCAGCAGCCCCCCCGGGACATTGAACACTGAAGCTTTCTTT; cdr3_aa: CASSPPGTLNTEAFF
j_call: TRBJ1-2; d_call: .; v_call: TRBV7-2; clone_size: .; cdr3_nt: TGTGCCAGCAGCTTAGGGAGTAATGGCTACACCTTC; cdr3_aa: CASSLGSNGYTF
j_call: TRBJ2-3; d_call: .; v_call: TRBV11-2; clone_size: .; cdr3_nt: TGTGCCAGCAGCTTAGTGCCCGGGGGCGATACGCAGTATTTT; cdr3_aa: CASSLVPGGDTQYF
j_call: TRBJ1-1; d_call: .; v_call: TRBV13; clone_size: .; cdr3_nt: TGTGCCAGCAGCTTTGGGGACCGGGGTAGGACTGAAGCTTTCTTT; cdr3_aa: CASSFGDRGRTEAFF
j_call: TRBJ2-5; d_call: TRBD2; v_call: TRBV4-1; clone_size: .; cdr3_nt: TGCGCCAGCAGCCAAGAAGAAACTAGCGGGTCGCTTGAGACCCAGTACTTC; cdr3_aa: CASSQEETSGSLETQYF
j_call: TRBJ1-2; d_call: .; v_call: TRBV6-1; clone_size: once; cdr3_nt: TGTGCCAGCAGTGAAGGGGACTCCGGAGTTGCGCACACCTTC; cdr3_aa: CASSEGDSGVAHTF
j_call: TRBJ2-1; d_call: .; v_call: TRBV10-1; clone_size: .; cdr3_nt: TGCGCCAGCAGTGACAACCGGGGTTCGTGGGATGAGCAGTTCTTC; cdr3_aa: CASSDNRGSWDEQFF
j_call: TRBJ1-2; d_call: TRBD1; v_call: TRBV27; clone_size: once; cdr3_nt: TGTGCCAGCAAATTTGGACAGGGCTATGGCTACACCTTC; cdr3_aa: CASKFGQGYGYTF
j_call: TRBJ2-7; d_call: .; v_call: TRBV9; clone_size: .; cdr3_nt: TGTGCCAGCAGCGTAGAGGGGGATACGATAAGCGAGCAGTACTTC; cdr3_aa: CASSVEGDTISEQYF
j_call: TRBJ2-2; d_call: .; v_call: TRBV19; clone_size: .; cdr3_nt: TGTGCCAGTAGTGGTGGCGCCGGGGAGCTGTTTTTT; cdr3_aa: CASSGGAGELFF
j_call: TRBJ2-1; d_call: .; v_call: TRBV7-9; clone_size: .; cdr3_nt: TGTGCCAGCCGGGGTAAGGCGAGGAATGAGCAGTTCTTC; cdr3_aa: CASRGKARNEQFF
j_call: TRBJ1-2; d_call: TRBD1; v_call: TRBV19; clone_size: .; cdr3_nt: TGTGCCAGTAACGAGGGGGCTTTTGGCTACACCTTC; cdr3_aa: CASNEGAFGYTF
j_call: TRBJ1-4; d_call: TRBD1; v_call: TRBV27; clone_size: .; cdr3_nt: TGTGCCAGCAGCCCAGGGGGGGGACTTAATGAAAAACTGTTTTTT; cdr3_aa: CASSPGGGLNEKLFF
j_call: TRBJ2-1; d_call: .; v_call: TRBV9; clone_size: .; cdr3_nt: TGTGCCAGCAGCGTCGACACGCATTATGAGCAGTTCTTC; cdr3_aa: CASSVDTHYEQFF